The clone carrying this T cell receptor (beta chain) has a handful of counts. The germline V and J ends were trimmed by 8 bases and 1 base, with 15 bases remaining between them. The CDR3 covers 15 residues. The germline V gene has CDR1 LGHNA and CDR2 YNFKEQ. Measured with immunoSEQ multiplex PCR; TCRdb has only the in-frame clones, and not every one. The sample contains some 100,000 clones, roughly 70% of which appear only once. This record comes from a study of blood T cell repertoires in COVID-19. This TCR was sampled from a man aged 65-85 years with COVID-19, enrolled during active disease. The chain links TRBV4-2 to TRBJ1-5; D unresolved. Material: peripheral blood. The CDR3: CASAQALSSNQPQHF. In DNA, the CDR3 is TGTGCCAGCGCCCAGGCCTTATCCAGCAATCAGCCCCAGCATTTT.